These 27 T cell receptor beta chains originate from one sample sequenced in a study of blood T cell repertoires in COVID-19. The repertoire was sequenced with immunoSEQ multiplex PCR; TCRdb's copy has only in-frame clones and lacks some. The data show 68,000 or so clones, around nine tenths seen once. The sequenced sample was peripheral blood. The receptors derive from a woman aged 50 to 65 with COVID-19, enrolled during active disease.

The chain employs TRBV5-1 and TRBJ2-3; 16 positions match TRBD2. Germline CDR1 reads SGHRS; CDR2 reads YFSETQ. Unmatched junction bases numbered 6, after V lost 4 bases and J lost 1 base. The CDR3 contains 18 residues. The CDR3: CASSGGLAGGFGTDTQYF. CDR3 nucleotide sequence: TGCGCCAGCAGCGGGGGACTAGCGGGAGGGTTCGGCACAGATACGCAGTATTTT.

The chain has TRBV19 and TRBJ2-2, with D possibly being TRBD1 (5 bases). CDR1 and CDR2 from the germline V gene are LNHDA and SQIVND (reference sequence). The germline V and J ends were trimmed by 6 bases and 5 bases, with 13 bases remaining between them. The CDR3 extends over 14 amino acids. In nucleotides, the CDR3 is TGTGCCAGTAGGGTGACAGTCGGTACCGGGGAGCTGTTTTTT. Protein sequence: CASRVTVGTGELFF. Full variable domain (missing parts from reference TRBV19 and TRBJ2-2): DGGITQSPKYLFRKEGQNVTLSCEQNLNHDAMYWYRQDPGQGLRLIYYSQIVNDFQKGDIAEGYSVSREKKESFPLTVTSAQKNPTAFYLCASRVTVGTGELFFGEGSRLTVL.

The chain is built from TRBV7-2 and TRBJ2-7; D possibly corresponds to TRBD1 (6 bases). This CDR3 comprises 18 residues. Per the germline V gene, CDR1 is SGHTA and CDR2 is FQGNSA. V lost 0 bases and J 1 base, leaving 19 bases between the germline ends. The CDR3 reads CASSLAYRQGFWSYEQYF. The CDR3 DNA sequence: TGTGCCAGCAGCTTAGCTTACAGGCAGGGGTTTTGGTCCTACGAGCAGTACTTC.

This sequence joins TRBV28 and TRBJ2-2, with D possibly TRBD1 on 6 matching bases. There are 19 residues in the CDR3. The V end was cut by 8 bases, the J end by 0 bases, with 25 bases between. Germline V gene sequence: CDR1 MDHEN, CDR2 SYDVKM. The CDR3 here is CASGGYTGIRSTNTGELFF. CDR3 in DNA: TGTGCCAGCGGAGGATACACAGGGATAAGGTCTACGAACACCGGGGAGCTGTTTTTT. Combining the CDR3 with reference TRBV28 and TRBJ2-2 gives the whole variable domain DVKVTQSSRYLVKRTGEKVFLECVQDMDHENMFWYRQDPGLGLRLIYFSYDVKMKEKGDIPEGYSVSREKKERFSLILESASTNQTSMYLCASGGYTGIRSTNTGELFFGEGSRLTVL.

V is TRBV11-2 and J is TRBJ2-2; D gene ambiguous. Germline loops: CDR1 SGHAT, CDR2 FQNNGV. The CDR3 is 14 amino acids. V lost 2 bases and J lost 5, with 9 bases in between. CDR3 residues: CASSLISVTGELFF. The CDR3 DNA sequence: TGTGCCAGCAGCTTAATTTCGGTTACCGGGGAGCTGTTTTTT.

CDR3 coding DNA: TGTGCCAGCAGCCAGGACAGGCTGGAGCAGTACTTC. This gives the protein CASSQDRLEQYF. The chain couples TRBV7-9 to TRBJ2-7, with 7 bases that match TRBD1. V was pared by 5 bases and J by 7 bases, with 5 bases of the junction left unmatched. CDR3 length equals 12 residues. Germline V gene lookup returns CDR1 SEHNR and CDR2 FQNEAQ (reference sequence).

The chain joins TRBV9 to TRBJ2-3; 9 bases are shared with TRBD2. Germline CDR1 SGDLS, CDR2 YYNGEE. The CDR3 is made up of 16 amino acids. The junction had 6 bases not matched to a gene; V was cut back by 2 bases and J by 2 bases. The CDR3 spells CASSVGLAGDTDTQYF. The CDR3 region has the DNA TGTGCCAGCAGCGTGGGGTTAGCGGGAGACACAGATACGCAGTATTTT.

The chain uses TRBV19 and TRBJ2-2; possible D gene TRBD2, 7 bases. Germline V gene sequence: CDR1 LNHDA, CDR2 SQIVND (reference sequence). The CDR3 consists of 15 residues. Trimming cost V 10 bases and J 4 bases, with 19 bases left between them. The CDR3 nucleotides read TGTGCCACCACCTCAATGGGGGGGCCCACCGGGGAGCTGTTTTTT. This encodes CATTSMGGPTGELFF.

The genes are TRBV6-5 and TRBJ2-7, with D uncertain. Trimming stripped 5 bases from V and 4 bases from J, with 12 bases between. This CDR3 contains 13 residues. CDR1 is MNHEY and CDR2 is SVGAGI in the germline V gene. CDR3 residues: CASSNGPQYEQYF. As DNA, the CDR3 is TGTGCCAGCAGTAATGGCCCCCAATACGAGCAGTACTTC.

The CDR3 region has the DNA TGTGCCAGCAGCTTATCGCGCTCCTATAATTCACCCCTCCACTTT. Its protein is CASSLSRSYNSPLHF. This chain uses TRBV7-9 with TRBJ1-6; the D is unclear. CDR1 is SEHNR, CDR2 FQNEAQ, per germline (reference sequence). This CDR3 has 15 residues. Trimming took off 2 bases at V and 0 bases at J, with 5 bases between the two ends. Full variable domain (remainder filled in from reference TRBV7-9 and TRBJ1-6): DTGVSQNPRHKITKRGQNVTFRCDPISEHNRLYWYRQTLGQGPEFLTYFQNEAQLEKSRLLSDRFSAERPKGSFSTLEIQRTEQGDSAMYLCASSLSRSYNSPLHFGNGTRLTVT.

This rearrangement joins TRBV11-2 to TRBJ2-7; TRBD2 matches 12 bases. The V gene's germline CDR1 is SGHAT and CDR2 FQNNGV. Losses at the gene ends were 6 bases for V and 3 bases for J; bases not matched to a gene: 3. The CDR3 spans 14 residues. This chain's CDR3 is CASRQLAGGYEQYF. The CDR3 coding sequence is TGTGCCAGCAGACAACTAGCGGGAGGCTACGAGCAGTACTTC. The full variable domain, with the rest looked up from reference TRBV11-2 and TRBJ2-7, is EAGVAQSPRYKIIEKRQSVAFWCNPISGHATLYWYQQILGQGPKLLIQFQNNGVVDDSQLPKDRFSAERLKGVDSTLKIQPAKLEDSAVYLCASRQLAGGYEQYFGPGTRLTVT.

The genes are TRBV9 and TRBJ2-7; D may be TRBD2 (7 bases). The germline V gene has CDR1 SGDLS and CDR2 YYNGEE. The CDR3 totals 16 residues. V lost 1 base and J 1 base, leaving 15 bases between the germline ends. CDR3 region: CASSVSLGGESYEQYF. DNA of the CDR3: TGTGCCAGCAGCGTATCTTTAGGGGGGGAGTCCTACGAGCAGTACTTC.

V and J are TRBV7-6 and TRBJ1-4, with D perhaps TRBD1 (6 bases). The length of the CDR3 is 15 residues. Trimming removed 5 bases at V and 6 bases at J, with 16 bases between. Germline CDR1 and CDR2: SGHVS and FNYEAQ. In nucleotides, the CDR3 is TGTGCCAGCAGCATCCAGGGGTTAGAGGATGAAAAACTGTTTTTT. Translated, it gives CASSIQGLEDEKLFF.

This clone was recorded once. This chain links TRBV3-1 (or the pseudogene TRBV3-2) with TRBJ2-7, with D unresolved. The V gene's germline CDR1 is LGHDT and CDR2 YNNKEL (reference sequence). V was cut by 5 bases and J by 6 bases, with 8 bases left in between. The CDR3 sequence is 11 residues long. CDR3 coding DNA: TGTGCCAGCAGCACCTCGGTCGAGCAGTACTTC. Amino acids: CASSTSVEQYF.

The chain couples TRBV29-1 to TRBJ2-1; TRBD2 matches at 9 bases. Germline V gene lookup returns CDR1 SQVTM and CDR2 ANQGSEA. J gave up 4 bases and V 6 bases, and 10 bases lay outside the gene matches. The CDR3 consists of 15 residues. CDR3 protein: CSVAPRLAEYNEQFF. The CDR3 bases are TGCAGCGTCGCCCCGAGACTAGCGGAATACAATGAGCAGTTCTTC.

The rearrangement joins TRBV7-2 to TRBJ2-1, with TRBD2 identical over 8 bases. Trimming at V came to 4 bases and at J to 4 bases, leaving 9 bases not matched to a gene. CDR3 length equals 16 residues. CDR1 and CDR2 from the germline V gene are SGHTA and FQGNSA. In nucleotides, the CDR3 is TGTGCCAGCAGCTCCAGAAAGACTAGCGTATACAATGAGCAGTTCTTC. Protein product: CASSSRKTSVYNEQFF.

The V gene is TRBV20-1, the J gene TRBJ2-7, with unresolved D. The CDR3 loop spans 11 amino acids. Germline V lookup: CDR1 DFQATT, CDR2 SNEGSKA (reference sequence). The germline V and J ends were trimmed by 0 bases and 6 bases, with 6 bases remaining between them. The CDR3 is CSARDEREQYF. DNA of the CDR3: TGCAGTGCTAGAGACGAGCGCGAGCAGTACTTC.

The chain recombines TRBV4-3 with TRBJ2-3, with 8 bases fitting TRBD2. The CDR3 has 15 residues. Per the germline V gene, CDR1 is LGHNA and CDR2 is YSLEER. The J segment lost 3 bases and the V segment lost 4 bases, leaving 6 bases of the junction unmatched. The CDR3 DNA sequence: TGCGCCAGCAGCCCGAGAGCGGGAGCGACAGATACGCAGTATTTT. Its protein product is CASSPRAGATDTQYF.

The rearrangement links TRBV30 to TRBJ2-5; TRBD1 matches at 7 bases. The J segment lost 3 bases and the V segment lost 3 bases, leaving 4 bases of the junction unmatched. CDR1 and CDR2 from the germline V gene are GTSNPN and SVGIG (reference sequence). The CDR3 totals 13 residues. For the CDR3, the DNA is TGTGCCTGGAGGGGGGACAGAAAAGAGACCCAGTACTTC. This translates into CAWRGDRKETQYF.

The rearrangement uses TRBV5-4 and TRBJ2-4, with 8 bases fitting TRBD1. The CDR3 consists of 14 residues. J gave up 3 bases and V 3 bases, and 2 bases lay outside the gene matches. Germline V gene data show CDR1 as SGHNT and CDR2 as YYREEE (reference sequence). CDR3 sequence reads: CASSSDRGKNIQYF. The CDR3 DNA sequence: TGTGCCAGCAGCTCCGACAGGGGCAAAAACATTCAGTACTTC.

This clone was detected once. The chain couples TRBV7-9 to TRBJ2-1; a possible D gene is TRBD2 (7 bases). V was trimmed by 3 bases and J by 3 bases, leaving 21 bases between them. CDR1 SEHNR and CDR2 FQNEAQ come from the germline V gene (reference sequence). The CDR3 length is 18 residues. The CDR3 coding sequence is TGTGCCAGCAGCTTTTTTTCATCGGGGGGCACCAACTACAATGAGCAGTTCTTC. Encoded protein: CASSFFSSGGTNYNEQFF.

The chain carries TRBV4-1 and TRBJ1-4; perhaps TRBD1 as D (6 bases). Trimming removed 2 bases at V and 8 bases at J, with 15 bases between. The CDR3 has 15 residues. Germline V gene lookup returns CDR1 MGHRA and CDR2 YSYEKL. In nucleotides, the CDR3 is TGCGCCAGCAGCCAATTTACAGGGAGTAGGGAAAAACTGTTTTTT. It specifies CASSQFTGSREKLFF.

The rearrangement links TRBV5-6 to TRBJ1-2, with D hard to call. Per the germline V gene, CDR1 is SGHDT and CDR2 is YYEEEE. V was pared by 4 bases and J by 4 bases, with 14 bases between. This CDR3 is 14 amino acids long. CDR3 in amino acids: CASSRRTALYGYTF. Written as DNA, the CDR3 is TGTGCCAGCAGCAGGAGGACGGCCCTCTATGGCTACACCTTC.

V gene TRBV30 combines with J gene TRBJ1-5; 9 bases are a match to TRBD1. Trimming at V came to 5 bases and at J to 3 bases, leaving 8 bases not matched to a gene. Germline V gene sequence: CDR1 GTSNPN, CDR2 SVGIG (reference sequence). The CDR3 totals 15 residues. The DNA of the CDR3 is TGTGCCTGGGCTGCGACAGGGGGGCTCAATCAGCCCCAGCATTTT. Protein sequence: CAWAATGGLNQPQHF.

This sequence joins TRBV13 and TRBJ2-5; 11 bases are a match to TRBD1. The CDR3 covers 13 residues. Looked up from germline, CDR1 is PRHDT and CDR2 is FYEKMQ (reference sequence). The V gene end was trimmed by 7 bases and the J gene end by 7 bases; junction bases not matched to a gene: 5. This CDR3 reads CASTSGTGGTQYF. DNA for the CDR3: TGTGCCAGCACCTCCGGGACAGGGGGGACCCAGTACTTC.

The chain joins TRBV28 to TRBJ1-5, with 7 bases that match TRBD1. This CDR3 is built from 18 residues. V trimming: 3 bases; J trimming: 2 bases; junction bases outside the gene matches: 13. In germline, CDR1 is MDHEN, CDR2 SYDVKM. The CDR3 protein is CASSLGARDSTGNQPQHF. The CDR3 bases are TGTGCCAGCAGTTTGGGGGCCCGGGACAGCACAGGCAATCAGCCCCAGCATTTT.

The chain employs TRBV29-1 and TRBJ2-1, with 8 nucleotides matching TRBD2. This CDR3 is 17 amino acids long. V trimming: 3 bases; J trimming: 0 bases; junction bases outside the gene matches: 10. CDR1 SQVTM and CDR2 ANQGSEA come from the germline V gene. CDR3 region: CSVESSGSLNSYNEQFF. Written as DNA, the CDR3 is TGCAGCGTTGAGAGCAGCGGGAGCCTAAACTCCTACAATGAGCAGTTCTTC.